These 27 T cell receptor beta chains share one sample of origin, sequenced in a study of blood T cell repertoires in COVID-19. Using immunoSEQ multiplex PCR, the repertoire was profiled, and TCRdb retains in-frame clones only, with some absent. The sample includes under 300,000 clones, around four fifths of them seen just once. The sample taken for sequencing was peripheral blood. The receptors were gathered from a woman aged 60-75 years with active or convalescent COVID-19.

The table lists this clone with a few counts. J is TRBJ2-2 and V is TRBV7-9; TRBD1 agrees at 9 bases. The CDR3 has 15 residues. The germline V gene has CDR1 SEHNR and CDR2 FQNEAQ (reference sequence). The V gene end was trimmed by 2 bases and the J gene end by 3 bases; junction bases not matched to a gene: 1. The DNA for the CDR3 is TGTGCCAGCAGCTTACGACAGGGGGACACCGGGGAGCTGTTTTTT. Translating gives CASSLRQGDTGELFF.

The chain employs TRBV6-1 and TRBJ2-3; D call uncertain. In germline, CDR1 is MNHNS, CDR2 SASEGT. This CDR3 is built from 15 residues. Trimming shortened V by 2 bases and J by 3 bases, and 12 bases separated the two germline ends. This CDR3 reads CASSEPAGWTDTQYF. In DNA form, the CDR3 reads TGTGCCAGCAGTGAACCCGCCGGGTGGACAGATACGCAGTATTTT.

J is TRBJ1-1 and V is TRBV28; TRBD1 agrees at 10 bases. CDR1 is MDHEN and CDR2 is SYDVKM in the germline V gene. The J segment lost 9 bases and the V segment lost 8 bases, leaving 12 bases of the junction unmatched. The CDR3 length is 14 residues. CDR3 sequence reads: CASLFGQGVSKAFF. DNA of the CDR3: TGTGCCAGCCTCTTTGGACAGGGGGTTTCTAAAGCTTTCTTT. Looking up the rest from reference TRBV28 and TRBJ1-1 gives the full variable domain: DVKVTQSSRYLVKRTGEKVFLECVQDMDHENMFWYRQDPGLGLRLIYFSYDVKMKEKGDIPEGYSVSREKKERFSLILESASTNQTSMYLCASLFGQGVSKAFFGQGTRLTVV.

CDR3 amino acids: CASSDLGSNTGELFF. CDR3 DNA sequence: TGCGCCAGCAGTGATTTGGGCTCTAACACCGGGGAGCTGTTTTTT. This chain uses TRBV10-1 with TRBJ2-2; D ambiguous. This CDR3 is built from 15 residues. The germline CDR1 and CDR2 sequences are WNHNN and SYGVQD (reference sequence). V lost 3 bases and J 2 bases, leaving 10 bases between the germline ends.

V gene TRBV5-1 combines with J gene TRBJ1-1, with D perhaps matching TRBD1 (5 bases). V was cut by 0 bases and J by 8 bases, with 20 bases left in between. This CDR3 comprises 16 residues. The germline V gene has CDR1 SGHRS and CDR2 YFSETQ. The DNA of the CDR3 is TGCGCCAGCAGCTTGGCCAGAGTGGACCGGGGGACCGAAGCTTTCTTT. This gives the protein CASSLARVDRGTEAFF.

The chain is built from TRBV29-1 and TRBJ2-7; weak D call: TRBD2 (5 bases). This CDR3 comprises 12 residues. Trimming took 6 bases from V and 4 from J, leaving 13 bases between them. CDR1 is SQVTM, CDR2 ANQGSEA, per germline. Here the CDR3 reads CSVRALGYEQYF. CDR3 bases: TGCAGCGTGCGGGCCCTAGGATACGAGCAGTACTTC.

The chain uses TRBV28 and TRBJ1-4; TRBD1 is a possible D gene (6 bases). The germline gives CDR1 MDHEN, CDR2 SYDVKM. The CDR3 has 14 amino acids. V gave up 6 bases and J gave up 8 bases, with 16 bases separating them. CDR3 protein: CASRLGGGDEKLFF. In DNA, the CDR3 is TGTGCCAGCAGACTGGGAGGGGGAGACGAAAAACTGTTTTTT.

The chain combines TRBV28 with TRBJ2-1, with D perhaps TRBD1 (6 bases). CDR1 MDHEN and CDR2 SYDVKM come from the germline V gene. There are 15 residues in the CDR3. V was pared by 3 bases and J by 0 bases, with 9 bases between. The CDR3 loop is CASSFDRSSYNEQFF. Written as DNA, the CDR3 is TGTGCCAGCAGTTTTGACAGGAGCTCCTACAATGAGCAGTTCTTC.

This clone has only one observation. The chain employs TRBV20-1 and TRBJ1-1; D is perhaps TRBD1 (5 bases). V lost 6 bases, J lost 10 bases, and 15 bases lay in between. This CDR3 spans 11 amino acids. CDR1 and CDR2 from the germline V gene are DFQATT and SNEGSKA (reference sequence). Here the CDR3 reads CSARWGEGAFF. CDR3 nucleotide sequence: TGCAGTGCCCGGTGGGGGGAAGGAGCTTTCTTT.

The genes are TRBV18 and TRBJ2-1; D is possibly TRBD1 (6 bases). Germline lookup yields CDR1 KGHSH and CDR2 LQKENI. Trimming stripped 3 bases from V and 10 bases from J, with 10 bases between. This CDR3 has 12 amino acids. The CDR3 loop is CASSPDSHEQFF. In nucleotides, the CDR3 is TGTGCCAGCTCACCGGACAGTCACGAGCAGTTCTTC.

Only one count was recorded for this clone. V and J are TRBV2 and TRBJ2-2; 7 bases are a match to TRBD1. The V gene end was trimmed by 6 bases and the J gene end by 3 bases; junction bases not matched to a gene: 4. The germline V gene encodes CDR1 SNHLY and CDR2 FYNNEI. The CDR3 extends over 14 amino acids. The CDR3, as DNA: TGTGCCAGCAGAGTCGACAGGGACACCGGGGAGCTGTTTTTT. Amino acids: CASRVDRDTGELFF. The entire variable domain, with the rest obtained from reference TRBV2 and TRBJ2-2, is as follows: EPEVTQTPSHQVTQMGQEVILRCVPISNHLYFYWYRQILGQKVEFLVSFYNNEISEKSEIFDDQFSVERPDGSNFTLKIRSTKLEDSAMYFCASRVDRDTGELFFGEGSRLTVL.

The rearrangement uses TRBV19 and TRBJ1-2; D is perhaps TRBD1 (5 bases). This CDR3 is 15 amino acids long. Germline V gene sequence: CDR1 LNHDA, CDR2 SQIVND (reference sequence). Trimming cost V 1 base and J 2 bases, with 11 bases left between them. CDR3 coding DNA: TGTGCCAGTAGTATAGGGACAACCTCAAACTATGGCTACACCTTC. Translating it yields CASSIGTTSNYGYTF.

This clone appeared a few times. The chain combines TRBV19 with TRBJ1-5; the match to TRBD1 covers 9 bases. Losses at the gene ends were 6 bases for V and 0 bases for J; bases not matched to a gene: 6. Germline CDR1 and CDR2: LNHDA and SQIVND (reference sequence). The CDR3 extends over 16 amino acids. The CDR3 here is CASRGQGLDSNQPQHF. CDR3 in DNA: TGTGCCAGTAGGGGACAGGGCCTAGATAGCAATCAGCCCCAGCATTTT.

This chain connects TRBV5-1 to TRBJ2-7; TRBD1 might be the D (6 bases). The CDR3 spans 15 residues. Germline-derived CDR1 and CDR2 are SGHRS and YFSETQ. V gave up 0 bases and J gave up 2 bases, with 12 bases separating them. The CDR3 sequence: CASSLGVRDTYEQYF. In DNA form, the CDR3 reads TGCGCCAGCAGCTTGGGGGTGAGGGACACCTACGAGCAGTACTTC.

The chain's CDR3 is CASSSGQTDTDTQYF. The CDR3 DNA reads as TGTGCCAGCAGCTCAGGACAAACCGACACAGATACGCAGTATTTT. The J gene is TRBJ2-3, the V gene TRBV5-5; tentative D call: TRBD1 (5 bases). Trimming left V 3 bases short and J 2 bases short, with 13 bases between. CDR1 SGHKS and CDR2 YYEKEE come from the germline V gene (reference sequence). The CDR3 has 15 residues.

This clone was counted once. The chain carries TRBV29-1 and TRBJ2-1, with 9 bases lining up with TRBD2. Looked up from germline, CDR1 is SQVTM and CDR2 is ANQGSEA. The length of the CDR3 is 14 residues. V was clipped by 3 bases and J by 14 bases; unmatched bases: 14. The CDR3 coding sequence is TGCAGCGTTGACGCCCTCTCTCAGGGCGGGGGGGAGTTCTTC. It specifies CSVDALSQGGGEFF.

The chain is built from TRBV2 and TRBJ2-2; D remains unclear. Trimming took 3 bases from V and 4 from J, leaving 6 bases between them. This CDR3 is 13 amino acids long. Germline V lookup: CDR1 SNHLY, CDR2 FYNNEI. CDR3 sequence reads: CASSDPFTGELFF. For the CDR3, the DNA is TGTGCCAGCAGTGATCCGTTCACCGGGGAGCTGTTTTTT.

V is TRBV13 and J is TRBJ2-7, with 8 bases lining up with TRBD1. J lost 5 bases, V lost 5 bases, and 2 bases had no gene match. The germline CDR1 and CDR2 sequences are PRHDT and FYEKMQ (reference sequence). The CDR3 runs 12 residues. The DNA for the CDR3 is TGTGCCAGCAGCGGACAGGGCCACGAGCAGTACTTC. Encoded protein: CASSGQGHEQYF.

Here the CDR3 reads CAWSYGGEGQGKYEQYF. CDR3 sequence (DNA): TGTGCCTGGAGCTATGGCGGAGAGGGACAGGGAAAATACGAGCAGTACTTC. The V and J genes are TRBV30 and TRBJ2-7, with 9 nucleotides matching TRBD1. The V gene's germline CDR1 is GTSNPN and CDR2 SVGIG (reference sequence). Unmatched junction bases numbered 16, after V lost 3 bases and J lost 4 bases. The CDR3 contains 17 residues.

The chain uses TRBV11-2 and TRBJ2-5; TRBD1 matches at 10 bases. The CDR3 is 16 residues long. Germline V gene lookup returns CDR1 SGHAT and CDR2 FQNNGV. With 1 base clipped from V and 5 bases from J, the junction kept 7 bases outside the gene matches. The CDR3 DNA is TGTGCCAGCAGCTTAGCGGCGACAGGGGGCCGGGAGACCCAGTACTTC. Amino acids: CASSLAATGGRETQYF.

The chain recombines TRBV4-1 with TRBJ1-1; D possibly corresponds to TRBD1 (5 bases). CDR3 size: 14 residues. The germline V and J ends were trimmed by 3 bases and 3 bases, with 11 bases remaining between them. In germline, CDR1 is MGHRA, CDR2 YSYEKL. This CDR3 reads CASSQEQGYTEAFF. The CDR3, as DNA: TGCGCCAGCAGCCAGGAGCAGGGCTACACTGAAGCTTTCTTT.

The chain uses TRBV6-2 or TRBV6-3 and TRBJ1-5; unclear D gene. V lost 2 bases and J 7 bases, leaving 9 bases between the germline ends. The CDR3 consists of 13 residues. Germline V CDR1 and CDR2: MNHEY, SVGEGT. CDR3 nucleotide sequence: TGTGCCAGCAGTTACGAGAGGGTACAGCCCCAGCATTTT. Residues: CASSYERVQPQHF.

This rearrangement joins TRBV19 to TRBJ1-5; TRBD1 matches 8 bases. V was pared by 4 bases and J by 6 bases, with 11 bases of the junction left unmatched. The CDR3 totals 16 residues. Per the germline V gene, CDR1 is LNHDA and CDR2 is SQIVND (reference sequence). The CDR3 sequence is CASSNQGQGISQPQHF. In DNA, the CDR3 is TGTGCCAGTAGTAACCAAGGACAGGGAATTTCTCAGCCCCAGCATTTT.

The chain couples TRBV11-3 to TRBJ1-3, with D maybe TRBD1 (6 bases). The germline V and J ends were trimmed by 5 bases and 2 bases, with 13 bases remaining between them. The germline V gene has CDR1 SGHNT and CDR2 YENEEA. The CDR3 extends over 15 amino acids. The CDR3 region is CASSETGSPGNTIYF. The CDR3 DNA sequence: TGTGCCAGCAGCGAAACAGGGAGTCCTGGAAACACCATATATTTT.

The V and J genes are TRBV19 and TRBJ2-1, with a weak D call TRBD2 (5 bases). The CDR3 totals 13 residues. Germline CDR1 is LNHDA and CDR2 is SQIVND (reference sequence). The V and J ends lost 2 bases and 8 bases respectively, with 10 bases between them. In nucleotides, the CDR3 is TGTGCCAGTAGTATATCGACTACGGATGAGCAGTTCTTC. This gives the protein CASSISTTDEQFF. Together with reference TRBV19 and TRBJ2-1, the CDR3 gives the full variable domain: DGGITQSPKYLFRKEGQNVTLSCEQNLNHDAMYWYRQDPGQGLRLIYYSQIVNDFQKGDIAEGYSVSREKKESFPLTVTSAQKNPTAFYLCASSISTTDEQFFGPGTRLTVL.

V usage is TRBV11-2 and J usage is TRBJ2-2, with D tentatively TRBD2 (6 bases). The CDR3 consists of 16 residues. CDR1 is SGHAT, CDR2 FQNNGV, per germline. V was pared by 1 base and J by 5 bases, with 14 bases between. The CDR3 DNA reads TGTGCCAGCAGCTTAGGGGCGGGGCTTCAAACCGGGGAGCTGTTTTTT. It codes for CASSLGAGLQTGELFF.

This clone was counted a single time. This sequence joins TRBV4-2 and TRBJ1-4; tentatively, D is TRBD1 (6 bases). The CDR3 extends over 15 amino acids. Trimming shortened V by 3 bases and J by 8 bases, and 16 bases separated the two germline ends. The V gene's germline CDR1 is LGHNA and CDR2 YNFKEQ. CDR3 bases: TGTGCCAGCAGCCAGGTCAGGGGTACGGGGGAAAAACTGTTTTTT. It encodes CASSQVRGTGEKLFF.